This record concerns one T cell receptor beta chain sequence. This sample is part of a study of CD8 T cells in Susac syndrome. A quantity of roughly 0.5 to 1 ug RNA underwent reverse transcription using random hexamers. By means of immunoSEQ multiplex PCR, TCR beta CDR3 spanning 54 Vbeta and 13 Jbeta underwent amplification. From the immunoSEQ multiplex PCR reads, TCRdb called clonotypes with MiXCR, one entry per CDR3 protein. This table holds 300,000 or so distinct CDR3 sequences, 92% found once. TCR beta from blood CD8+ and CD4+ T cells was sequenced. TEMRA cells were enriched by FACS, and CD4+ and CD8+ T cells were negatively isolated. The sequenced material came from CD4+ T cells from PBMCs. This TCR was sampled from a human donor with multiple sclerosis.

The CDR3 region is CASSYGGATGELFF. As DNA, the CDR3 is TGTGCCAGCAGTTATGGGGGGGCTACCGGGGAGCTGTTTTTT. V and J are TRBV6-5 and TRBJ2-2, with D possibly matching TRBD2 (7 bases). Germline-derived CDR1 and CDR2 are MNHEY and SVGAGI. This CDR3 is 14 amino acids long. Trimming cost V 3 bases and J 5 bases, with 10 bases left between them.